Shown below are 3 T cell receptor beta chains from a single sample sequenced in a study of T cell clones after liver transplantation. The protocol was immunoSEQ multiplex PCR, while the TCRdb copy is restricted to in-frame clones and leaves out a portion. The table lists some 70,000 clones, 80% of them singletons. The sequencing used CD4+ T cells from blood, collected before liver transplant. These receptors came from a human donor who received a liver transplant.

The V call is TRBV7-2, the J call TRBJ2-7, with 12 bases lining up with TRBD2. The CDR3 is 15 amino acids. CDR1 SGHTA and CDR2 FQGNSA come from the germline V gene. With V trimmed by 5 bases and J by 4 bases, 6 bases remained unmatched. The CDR3 DNA reads TGTGCCAGCAGCCCCTGGCTAGCGGGAGGGTACGAGCAGTACTTC. This translates into CASSPWLAGGYEQYF.

This clone was picked up one time. This chain uses TRBV5-6 with TRBJ2-5; no clear D gene. Germline values: CDR1 SGHDT, CDR2 YYEEEE. Trimming took off 0 bases at V and 5 bases at J, with 8 bases between the two ends. The CDR3 consists of 13 residues. CDR3 nucleotides: TGTGCCAGCAGCTTGGGCCCATGGGAGACCCAGTACTTC. It codes for CASSLGPWETQYF. Together with reference TRBV5-6 and TRBJ2-5, the CDR3 gives the full variable domain: DAGVTQSPTHLIKTRGQQVTLRCSPKSGHDTVSWYQQALGQGPQFIFQYYEEEERQRGNFPDRFSGHQFPNYSSELNVNALLLGDSALYLCASSLGPWETQYFGPGTRLLVL.

CDR3 residues: CASSIDYSNQPQHF. CDR3 bases: TGTGCCAGTAGTATCGATTATAGCAATCAGCCCCAGCATTTT. J is TRBJ1-5 and V is TRBV19, with D unresolved. This CDR3 region has 14 residues. The ends were cut back, 3 bases at V and 0 bases at J, with 6 bases in the middle. The V gene's germline CDR1 is LNHDA and CDR2 SQIVND (reference sequence).